This TCR beta chain stems from a study of blood T cell repertoires in COVID-19. Background on the study: Sites across the United States, Italy and Spain contributed samples from acute and convalescent COVID-19.

This clone appeared once. The CDR3 extends over 22 amino acids. Trimming shortened V by 4 bases and J by 1 base, and 33 bases separated the two germline ends. The germline V gene encodes CDR1 KGHSH and CDR2 LQKENI. Original analysis: Amplification from reference gene primers served as the basis for estimated nucleated cell counts. Clones were read by immunoSEQ multiplex PCR, and TCRdb kept only the in-frame ones, dropping some. V and J calls and clone size are as listed in that table; D and trimming were resolved from the DNA. The sample lists around 200,000 clones, around nine tenths occurring once. The chain uses TRBV18 and TRBJ2-3; D possibly corresponds to TRBD1 (10 bases). The sequence was collected from a woman aged 18-30 years who had recovered from COVID-19. Specimen: peripheral blood. The CDR3 DNA reads TGTGCCAGCTCACAAACGACAGGGGGCCGAATCATAGCGGGAGTCGGCACAGATACGCAGTATTTT. It encodes CASSQTTGGRIIAGVGTDTQYF.